One sample yielded the 3 T cell receptor beta chains listed below, sequenced in a study of blood T cells in healthy people across ages. Next came a second PCR, run for roughly 7 to 12 cycles, which used a sample-barcoded 5' primer along with a J-beta primer mix. Each CDR3 protein is one row after TCRdb ran MiXCR on the 5' RACE reads. The profile covers some 1.5 million distinct CDR3 sequences, with 28% appearing a single time and 7.7% taken by the ten largest. Specimen: blood. The receptors shown here come from a woman between 25 and 40 years old in good health.

This clonotype appeared a few times. The chain uses TRBV7-9 and TRBJ2-5, with D perhaps TRBD1 (5 bases). There are 14 residues in the CDR3. V was pared by 4 bases and J by 1 base, with 10 bases between. Germline CDR1 reads SEHNR; CDR2 reads FQNEAQ (reference sequence). This chain's CDR3 is CASSWRQGQETQYF. In DNA, the CDR3 is TGTGCCAGCAGCTGGCGGCAGGGCCAAGAGACCCAGTACTTC.

The sample holds many counts of this clonotype. The chain carries TRBV9 and TRBJ2-1, with no clear D. The CDR3 is 13 residues long. From germline, CDR1 is SGDLS and CDR2 YYNGEE. Trimming took 0 bases from V and 6 from J, leaving 7 bases between them. The CDR3 DNA reads as TGTGCCAGCAGCGTAGGTCCCGCCAATGAGCAGTTCTTC. This sequence encodes CASSVGPANEQFF. Supplemented by reference TRBV9 and TRBJ2-1, the full variable domain reads DSGVTQTPKHLITATGQRVTLRCSPRSGDLSVYWYQQSLDQGLQFLIQYYNGEERAKGNILERFSAQQFPDLHSELNLSSLELGDSALYFCASSVGPANEQFFGPGTRLTVL.

The sample holds a few counts of this clonotype. This chain uses TRBV15 with TRBJ2-7; D is possibly TRBD1 or TRBD2 (5 bases each). Trimming cost V 4 bases and J 7 bases, with 11 bases left between them. The germline V gene has CDR1 LNHNV and CDR2 YYDKDF (reference sequence). The CDR3 is 12 amino acids. The CDR3 reads CATSNRDVEQYF. The CDR3 DNA reads TGTGCCACCAGCAACCGGGACGTGGAGCAGTACTTC.